The rows below give T cell receptor beta chains drawn from one sample of a study of blood T cell repertoires in COVID-19. The assay was immunoSEQ multiplex PCR, and TCRdb's table has in-frame clones only and misses some. This sample carries some 290,000 clones, approximately 89% of them seen once, and the ten largest clones take roughly 11%. The sample taken for sequencing was peripheral blood. The receptors come from a woman under 40 with COVID-19, enrolled during active disease. Each CDR3 is given with its conserved first and last residue. A D gene is named only where the DNA matches it firmly. Clone size, where shown, is once, few, many, or a class for clones that have expanded.

TRBJ1-2	.	.	TRBV6-2/TRBV6-3	TGTGCCAGCAGTTACCCCGGCTATGGCTACACCTTC	CASSYPGYGYTF
TRBJ2-2	TRBD2	.	TRBV11-2	TGTGCCAGCAGCTTTCCGGTGCTAGCGGGGCGGACCGGGGAGCTGTTTTTT	CASSFPVLAGRTGELFF
TRBJ1-1	.	once	TRBV19	TGTGCCAGTAGTATTTGGACAGCCTCTAACACTGAAGCTTTCTTT	CASSIWTASNTEAFF
TRBJ1-1	TRBD1	.	TRBV19	TGTGCCAGTAGGACAGGGGGCCGGTGGACTGAAGCTTTCTTT	CASRTGGRWTEAFF
TRBJ2-7	TRBD1	.	TRBV19	TGTGCCAGTAGTAAAGGACAGGGGATCCTCAACGAGCAGTACTTC	CASSKGQGILNEQYF
TRBJ2-5	.	.	TRBV24-1	TGTGCCACCAGTGACCCGCCCCCCGGTGGACACACACAAGAGACCCAGTACTTC	CATSDPPPGGHTQETQYF
TRBJ1-1	.	.	TRBV19	TGTGCCAGTAGTATAAGTCGTCTCGCGGCCAACACTGAAGCTTTCTTT	CASSISRLAANTEAFF
TRBJ2-7	.	once	TRBV27	TGTGCCAGCAGTTTAGGTAAAGAGGGAGGTTACTACGAGCAGTACTTC	CASSLGKEGGYYEQYF
TRBJ1-3	.	.	TRBV4-1	TGCGCCAGCAGCCAAACCCGGGGTTCTGGAAACACCATATATTTT	CASSQTRGSGNTIYF
TRBJ2-5	TRBD2	.	TRBV30	TGTGCCCTCGGGGGAGTAGCGGGGAACCAAGAGACCCAGTACTTC	CALGGVAGNQETQYF
TRBJ2-5	TRBD1	once	TRBV27	TGTGCCAGCAGTACCTACAGGGGTTCGGAGACCCAGTACTTC	CASSTYRGSETQYF
TRBJ2-7	TRBD2	.	TRBV6-5	TGTGCCAGCAGTCCCACTAGCGGGGGGGTCCACGAGCAGTACTTC	CASSPTSGGVHEQYF
TRBJ2-1	TRBD2	.	TRBV9	TGTGCCAGCAGCGTGACCCCAATGGGGGGGAGCTCCTACAATGAGCAGTTCTTC	CASSVTPMGGSSYNEQFF
TRBJ1-4	.	.	TRBV30	TGTGCCTGGAGTAAGGGGTCTAAAGGGGAAAAACTGTTTTTT	CAWSKGSKGEKLFF
TRBJ1-6	.	.	TRBV10-3	TGTGCCATCAGTGAGCAGGGATCCCCACCCCTCCACTTT	CAISEQGSPPLHF
TRBJ1-2	TRBD1	.	TRBV25-1	TGTGCCAGCAGTGACCTGGGACAGGGGCGTCAATACACCTTC	CASSDLGQGRQYTF
TRBJ1-2	.	.	TRBV21-1	TGTGCCAGCAGCATGGAGGGACAGGGGGTAAGTGGCTACACCTTC	CASSMEGQGVSGYTF
TRBJ2-7	.	.	TRBV10-3	TGTGCCATCAGCTTGACCGGGAGCTCCTACGAGCAGTACTTC	CAISLTGSSYEQYF
TRBJ2-1	.	.	TRBV7-2	TGTGCCAGCAGCTTGTTCCGGGGGGCAGTCCAGGAGCAGTTCTTC	CASSLFRGAVQEQFF
TRBJ2-7	TRBD1	once	TRBV24-1	TGTGCCACCAGTGATTTGGGACAGGGGAACGAGCAGTACTTC	CATSDLGQGNEQYF
TRBJ1-2	.	.	TRBV2	TGTGCCAGCAGTGTAGGAGGGGTGGAGGGCTACACCTTC	CASSVGGVEGYTF
TRBJ2-7	.	.	TRBV18	TGTGCCAGCTCACCATCACAGCCTCGGGGGTACGAGCAGTACTTC	CASSPSQPRGYEQYF
TRBJ2-7	.	.	TRBV5-6	TGTGCCAGCAGCCGCGGTGGCAGCTCCTACGAGCAGTACTTC	CASSRGGSSYEQYF